This entry concerns a single T cell receptor (beta chain). V lost 2 bases, J lost 4 bases, and 10 bases lay in between. The CDR3 is 14 amino acids. Germline V gene lookup returns CDR1 SGHTS and CDR2 YDEGEE. These data originate in a study of blood T cell repertoires in COVID-19. Original processing methods: Nucleated cell number was recorded as an estimate derived from reference gene primer amplification. Clones were read by immunoSEQ multiplex PCR, and TCRdb kept only the in-frame ones, dropping some. Clonal size and the V and J genes are those of that table, whereas D and trimming came from the DNA. The sample lists roughly 99,000 clones, about 87% occurring once.

This clonotype originated in a man aged 50 to 60 with active or convalescent COVID-19. The genes are TRBV5-8 and TRBJ1-3; D is perhaps TRBD1 (6 bases). Input material: peripheral blood. DNA for the CDR3: TGTGCCAGCAGCTTCGGACAGCCCGGAAACACCATATATTTT. Protein: CASSFGQPGNTIYF.